The 3 T cell receptor beta chains in this list originate from one sample, sequenced in a study of T cells in Graves' hyperthyroidism and ophthalmopathy. RNA transcripts yielded amplified TCR beta CDR3 regions. HTBI primers drove first-round RT-PCR of the TCR CDR3. TCRdb used MiXCR to reprocess the multiplex PCR reads, holding one entry per CDR3 protein. The data contain a few hundred thousand distinct CDR3 sequences, 15% to 18% of them singletons. The material sequenced was blood. These receptors came from a woman in her twenties or thirties with Graves' hyperthyroidism.

In this sample, this clonotype turned up many times. The chain joins TRBV5-5 to TRBJ2-1; the match to TRBD2 covers 10 bases. V shed 2 bases, J shed 0 bases, and the junction held 5 bases outside the gene matches. CDR1 and CDR2 from the germline V gene are SGHKS and YYEKEE (reference sequence). This CDR3 has 17 residues. The CDR3 is CASSFHPSGSSYNEQFF. The CDR3 region has the DNA TGTGCCAGCAGCTTCCATCCTAGCGGGAGCTCCTACAATGAGCAGTTCTTC.

At least ten counts were recorded for this clonotype. This chain joins TRBV5-1 and TRBJ1-1; D may be TRBD1 (5 bases). CDR3 size: 15 residues. V lost 3 bases and J 0 bases, leaving 12 bases between the germline ends. Germline V gives CDR1 SGHRS, CDR2 YFSETQ. This chain's CDR3 is CASSSDGTLNTEAFF. The CDR3 DNA follows: TGCGCCAGCAGCTCGGACGGGACCTTGAACACTGAAGCTTTCTTT.

Ten or more counts support this clonotype. V is TRBV7-9 and J is TRBJ2-1; 9 bases line up with TRBD2. The germline V gene encodes CDR1 SEHNR and CDR2 FQNEAQ (reference sequence). The CDR3 extends over 17 amino acids. With 2 bases clipped from V and 6 bases from J, the junction kept 11 bases outside the gene matches. CDR3 DNA: TGTGCCAGCAGCTTATTAAGCGGGAGGTCCCCGTCCAATGAGCAGTTCTTC. Its protein product is CASSLLSGRSPSNEQFF. The whole variable domain, remainder taken from reference TRBV7-9 and TRBJ2-1, is DTGVSQNPRHKITKRGQNVTFRCDPISEHNRLYWYRQTLGQGPEFLTYFQNEAQLEKSRLLSDRFSAERPKGSFSTLEIQRTEQGDSAMYLCASSLLSGRSPSNEQFFGPGTRLTVL.